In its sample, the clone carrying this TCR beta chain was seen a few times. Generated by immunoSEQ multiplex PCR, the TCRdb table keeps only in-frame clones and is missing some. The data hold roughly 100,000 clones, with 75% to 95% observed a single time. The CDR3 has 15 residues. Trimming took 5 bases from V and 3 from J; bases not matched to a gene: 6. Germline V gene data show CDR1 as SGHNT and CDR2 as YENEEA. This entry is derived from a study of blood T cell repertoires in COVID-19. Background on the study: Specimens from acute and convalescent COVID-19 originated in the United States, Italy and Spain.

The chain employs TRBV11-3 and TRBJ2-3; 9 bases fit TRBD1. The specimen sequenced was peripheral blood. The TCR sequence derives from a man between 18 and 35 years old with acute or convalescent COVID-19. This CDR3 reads CASSRGTGTTDTQYF. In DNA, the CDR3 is TGTGCCAGCAGCCGCGGGACAGGGACGACAGATACGCAGTATTTT.